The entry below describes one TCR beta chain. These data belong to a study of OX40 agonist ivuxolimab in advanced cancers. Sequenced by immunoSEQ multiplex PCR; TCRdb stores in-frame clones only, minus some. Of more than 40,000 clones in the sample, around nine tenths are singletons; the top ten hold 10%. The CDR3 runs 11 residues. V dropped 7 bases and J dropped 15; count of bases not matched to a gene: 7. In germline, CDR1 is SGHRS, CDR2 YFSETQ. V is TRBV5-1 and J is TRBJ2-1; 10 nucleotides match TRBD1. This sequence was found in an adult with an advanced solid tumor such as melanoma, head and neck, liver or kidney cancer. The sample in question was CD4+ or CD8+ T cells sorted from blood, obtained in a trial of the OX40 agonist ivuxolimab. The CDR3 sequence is CASGGQGDLFF. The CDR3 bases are TGCGCCAGCGGAGGACAGGGGGATCTGTTCTTC.